This TCR beta chain originates from a study of radiation and T cells in renal cell carcinoma. General study points: In blood, top tumor clones expanded by 2 weeks, shrinking by 4.

Time point defined: blood 2 weeks post-SBRT. Treatment in this sample: 15 Gy SBRT to primary tumor, nephrectomy 4 weeks later. Trimming took 6 bases from V and 2 from J, leaving 5 bases between them. This CDR3 contains 11 residues. Germline lookup yields CDR1 MNHNS and CDR2 SASEGT. Concerning this clone: The antigen remains undetermined. Other DNA sequences within the sample encode an identical CDR3.

Generated by immunoSEQ multiplex PCR, the TCRdb table keeps only in-frame clones and is missing some. This sample has roughly 130,000 clones, with approximately 80% found just once. The receptor comes from a woman aged 55 to 70 with renal cell carcinoma. V and J are TRBV6-1 and TRBJ2-7; D unresolved. The sequences come from blood, collected from a patient whose treatment included radiotherapy and nephrectomy. CDR3 in DNA: TGTGCCAGCAGCGGAGCCTACGAGCAGTACTTC. Translated, it gives CASSGAYEQYF.